This T cell receptor beta chain was profiled in a study of blood T cell repertoires in COVID-19. Study as a whole: Samples came from the United States, Italy and Spain, spanning acute and convalescent COVID-19. In each case, the material was cDNA or gDNA derived from T cells, B-cell-depleted T cells, or PBMCs.

The table lists this clone with a few counts. Germline V gene sequence: CDR1 LNHDA, CDR2 SQIVND (reference sequence). The CDR3 length is 14 residues. V shed 4 bases and J shed 0 bases, with 9 bases lying between them. Original methodology: Reference gene primer amplification gave nucleated cell count estimates. Here immunoSEQ multiplex PCR was the method, and the copy in TCRdb shows in-frame clones only, minus some. D and trimming were read from the DNA, whereas the V and J calls and clone size are those reported in that table. This repertoire shows around 100,000 clones, roughly 92% found once; its top ten account for around 6%.

The source of this sequence is a man aged 70 or older with acute or convalescent COVID-19. V is TRBV19 and J is TRBJ1-1; possibly TRBD1 for D (5 bases). Input material: peripheral blood. DNA for the CDR3: TGTGCCAGTAGTACAGGGTGGATGAACACTGAAGCTTTCTTT. Its translation is CASSTGWMNTEAFF.